Below, 9 T cell receptor beta chains from the same sample are listed, as sequenced in a study of human thymus T cells. During corrective heart surgery, resections were taken, and the thymus tissue came from them. This table comes from immunoSEQ multiplex PCR, and its TCRdb copy is limited to in-frame clones, with some not included. Of about 78,000 clones in the sample, 90% to 97% were seen once. The sample was thymus tissue. These receptors all stem from a boy in the first two years of life with a congenital heart defect but otherwise immunologically healthy.

The gene calls are TRBV5-1 and TRBJ2-2; 12 nucleotides align to TRBD1. Germline V gene sequence: CDR1 SGHRS, CDR2 YFSETQ. The ends lost 3 bases at V and 7 bases at J; junction bases unmatched: 10. The CDR3 is made up of 17 amino acids. In DNA, the CDR3 is TGCGCCAGCAGCTCGTCCGGGGACAGGGGGCGTAACGGGGAGCTGTTTTTT. This gives the protein CASSSSGDRGRNGELFF. Full variable domain (missing parts from reference TRBV5-1 and TRBJ2-2): KAGVTQTPRYLIKTRGQQVTLSCSPISGHRSVSWYQQTPGQGLQFLFEYFSETQRNKGNFPGRFSGRQFSNSRSEMNVSTLELGDSALYLCASSSSGDRGRNGELFFGEGSRLTVL.

This chain links TRBV28 with TRBJ2-2, with D hard to call. Germline CDR1 and CDR2: MDHEN and SYDVKM. V was trimmed by 2 bases and J by 2 bases, leaving 9 bases between them. CDR3 length: 15 residues. The DNA for the CDR3 is TGTGCCAGCAGTTTAATTGGCATTAACACCGGGGAGCTGTTTTTT. It translates to CASSLIGINTGELFF.

The chain uses TRBV2 and TRBJ2-3; possibly TRBD2 for D (6 bases). The V gene lost 7 bases and the J gene lost 1 base, with 12 bases spanning the gap. The CDR3 runs to 14 residues. Germline CDR1 SNHLY, CDR2 FYNNEI. DNA of the CDR3: TGTGCCAGCATTTCCGGGACTGGCACAGATACGCAGTATTTT. Protein product: CASISGTGTDTQYF.

The rearrangement links TRBV20-1 to TRBJ1-2, with unresolved D. Germline V CDR1 and CDR2: DFQATT, SNEGSKA (reference sequence). The CDR3 consists of 11 residues. Trimming removed 6 bases at V and 6 bases at J, with 11 bases between. This CDR3 reads CSAGGRDGYTF. The DNA of the CDR3 is TGCAGTGCGGGAGGGAGGGATGGCTACACCTTC.

The chain links TRBV4-2 to TRBJ2-1; D call uncertain. Germline values: CDR1 LGHNA, CDR2 YNFKEQ. V dropped 4 bases and J dropped 4 bases, with 14 bases sitting between them. The CDR3 is 15 amino acids. The CDR3 loop is CASSLIRARYNEQFF. The DNA of the CDR3 is TGTGCCAGCAGCCTCATTAGGGCGAGATACAATGAGCAGTTCTTC.

This sequence joins TRBV6-4 and TRBJ2-3, with 9 bases that match TRBD2. CDR3 length: 16 residues. Trimming at V came to 0 bases and at J to 6 bases, leaving 7 bases not matched to a gene. The germline V gene encodes CDR1 MRHNA and CDR2 SNTAGT. The CDR3 protein is CASSDSNLAGNDTQYF. CDR3 nucleotide sequence: TGTGCCAGCAGTGACTCCAATCTAGCGGGAAACGATACGCAGTATTTT.

The chain uses TRBV30 and TRBJ1-1; TRBD1 aligns across 7 bases. The CDR3 length is 14 residues. The germline V gene has CDR1 GTSNPN and CDR2 SVGIG (reference sequence). V lost 8 bases, J lost 7 bases, and 16 bases stayed unmatched. The DNA of the CDR3 is TGTGCCGCGGAGCCCCCGGGACAGAAAGTTGAAGCTTTCTTT. As protein: CAAEPPGQKVEAFF.

The V call is TRBV10-2, the J call TRBJ2-3, with a tentative D call TRBD2 (5 bases). Germline assignment: CDR1 WSHSY and CDR2 SAAADI. V lost 5 bases, J lost 5 bases, and 14 bases lay in between. The length of the CDR3 is 14 residues. In nucleotides, the CDR3 is TGCGCCAGCAGTCTTATCGGGAAAGAAGATACGCAGTATTTT. This codes for CASSLIGKEDTQYF.

In DNA form, the CDR3 reads TGTGCCAGCAGCTTAGAATTGGGAGACAGTAACACCGGGGAGCTGTTTTTT. Amino acid sequence: CASSLELGDSNTGELFF. The chain combines TRBV7-6 with TRBJ2-2; D possibly matches TRBD1 or TRBD2 (5 bases each). Trimming stripped 1 base from V and 2 bases from J, with 14 bases between. From germline, CDR1 is SGHVS and CDR2 FNYEAQ. CDR3 length: 17 residues.